Included here is one TCR beta chain sequence, with context. An assay was performed, and its level was deep. Only in-frame clones appear in the TCRdb table, and some are missing; sequencing was by immunoSEQ multiplex PCR. The repertoire holds around 510,000 clones, with about 96% as singletons. The data are from a study of shared clonotypes between healthy human individuals. CDR1 MDHEN and CDR2 SYDVKM come from the germline V gene. Deletions cut 5 bases from V and 7 bases from J, with 17 bases between. The length of the CDR3 is 15 residues. Sequencing used naive CD4+ T cells sorted from blood. The subset was: CD45RA+ positively selected. This clonotype originated in a woman aged 30 to 39 in good health. The rearrangement joins TRBV28 to TRBJ2-2, with D possibly matching TRBD1 (6 bases). CDR3 sequence (DNA): TGTGCCAGCAGTGACCACGGGACACTTGGCGGGGAGCTGTTTTTT. Translation gives CASSDHGTLGGELFF.